This TCR beta chain was retrieved from a study of cytomegalovirus exposure and HLA in healthy donors. Primers included in the PCR were 60 Vbeta and 13 Jbeta primers. TCRdb keeps only in-frame clones here, not all; method: immunoSEQ multiplex PCR. Of some 200,000 clones listed, 70% were seen once; the top ten hold around 2.6%. V lost 2 bases, J lost 0 bases, and 7 bases stayed unmatched. CDR1 and CDR2 (germline): SGHTS, YDEGEE. The CDR3 is 16 residues long. The sample was PBMCs. The TCR comes from a man aged 40-49 years in good health and CMV-seropositive. V and J are TRBV5-8 and TRBJ1-2; 7 bases are shared with TRBD1. Written as DNA, the CDR3 is TGTGCCAGCAGCTTCGGGTGGGGACAGACTAACTATGGCTACACCTTC. It encodes CASSFGWGQTNYGYTF.